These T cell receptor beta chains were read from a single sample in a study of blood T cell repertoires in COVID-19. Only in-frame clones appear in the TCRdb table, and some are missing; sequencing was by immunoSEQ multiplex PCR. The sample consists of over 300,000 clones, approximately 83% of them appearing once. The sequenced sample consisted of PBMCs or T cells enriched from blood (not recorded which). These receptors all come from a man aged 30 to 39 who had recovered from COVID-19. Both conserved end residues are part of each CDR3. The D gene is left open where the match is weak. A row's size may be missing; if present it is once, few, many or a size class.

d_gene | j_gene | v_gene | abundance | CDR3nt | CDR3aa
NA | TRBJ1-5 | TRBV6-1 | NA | TGTGCCAGCAGTGACAGGGGTTTGTTTGATCAGCCCCAGCATTTT | CASSDRGLFDQPQHF
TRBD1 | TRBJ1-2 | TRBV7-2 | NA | TGTGCCAGCAGCCCCAGGACAGGGGACTCCTATGGCTACACCTTC | CASSPRTGDSYGYTF
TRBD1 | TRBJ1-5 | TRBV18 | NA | TGTGCCAGCTCACGACAGGGTTCCGGCAATCAGCCCCAGCATTTT | CASSRQGSGNQPQHF
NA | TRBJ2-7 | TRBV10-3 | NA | TGTGCCATCAGTGAGGGCCGGGGGGCCATCGAGCAGTACTTC | CAISEGRGAIEQYF
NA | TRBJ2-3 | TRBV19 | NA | TGTGCCAGTAGTCCCAGGGCCGTCGATACGCAGTATTTT | CASSPRAVDTQYF
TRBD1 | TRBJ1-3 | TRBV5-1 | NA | TGCGCCAGCAGCTTGGGGCAGGGGGCTGGAAACACCATATATTTT | CASSLGQGAGNTIYF
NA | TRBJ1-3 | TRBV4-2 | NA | TGTGCCAGCAGCCAGGGAGCGGAGAGCTCTGGAAACATCATATATTTT | CASSQGAESSGNIIYF
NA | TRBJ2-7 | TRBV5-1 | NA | TGCGCCAGCAGCTTGGTAGCCGGAAAATACGAGCAGTACTTC | CASSLVAGKYEQYF
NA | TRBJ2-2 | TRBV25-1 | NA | TGTGCCAGCAGAAGGACTCGGGGACTCATGAACACCGGGGAGCTGTTTTTT | CASRRTRGLMNTGELFF
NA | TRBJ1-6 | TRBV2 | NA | TGTGCCAGCATAGGCCCGGGCCGGAGGAATTCACCCCTCCACTTT | CASIGPGRRNSPLHF
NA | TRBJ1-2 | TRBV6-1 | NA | TGTGCCAGCAGTGAAATATTCACAGCTAACTATGGCTACACCTTC | CASSEIFTANYGYTF
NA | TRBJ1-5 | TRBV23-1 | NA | TGCGCCAGCAGTCAATCTAAATGGGTTTGCGGTCAGCCCCAGCATTTT | CASSQSKWVCGQPQHF
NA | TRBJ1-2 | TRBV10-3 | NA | TGTGCCGCGAACAGTGCCGCTAACTATGGCTACACCTTC | CAANSAANYGYTF
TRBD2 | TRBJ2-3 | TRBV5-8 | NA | TGTGCCAGCAGCTTGGGGACGGGGGGATTCACAGATACGCAGTATTTT | CASSLGTGGFTDTQYF
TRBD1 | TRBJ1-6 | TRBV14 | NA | TGTGCCAGCAGCCAGGAACCGGGACAGGGTCTCCTCAATAATTCACCCCTCCACTTT | CASSQEPGQGLLNNSPLHF
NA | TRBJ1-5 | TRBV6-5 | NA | TGTGCCAGCACGGTAACGGATCAGCCCCAGCATTTT | CASTVTDQPQHF
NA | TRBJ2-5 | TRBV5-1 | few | TGCGCCAGCAGCTCGGGGGTGGAGACCCAGTACTTC | CASSSGVETQYF
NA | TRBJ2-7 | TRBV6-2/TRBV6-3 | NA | TGTGCCAGCAGTCATTCATCCTACGAGCAGTACTTC | CASSHSSYEQYF
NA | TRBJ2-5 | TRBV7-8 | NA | TGTGCCAGCAGCATCGCCGCGGGGGCGAGATGGGAGACCCAGTACTTC | CASSIAAGARWETQYF
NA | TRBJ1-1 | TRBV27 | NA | TGTGCCAGCAGTCTACAGGGGAACACTGAAGCTTTCTTT | CASSLQGNTEAFF
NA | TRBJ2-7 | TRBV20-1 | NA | TGCAGTGCTCGAAGGGGGTACGAGCAGTACTTC | CSARRGYEQYF
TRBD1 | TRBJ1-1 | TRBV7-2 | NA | TGTGCCAGCAGCTACGACACAGGGGGATGGACTGAAGCTTTCTTT | CASSYDTGGWTEAFF
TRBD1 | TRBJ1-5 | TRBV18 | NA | TGTGCCAGCTCACCAAGGACAGGGGACAGCCAGCCCCAGCATTTT | CASSPRTGDSQPQHF
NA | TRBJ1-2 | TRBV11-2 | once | TGTGCCAGCAGCTCTACAGGGCCGTATGGCTACACCTTC | CASSSTGPYGYTF
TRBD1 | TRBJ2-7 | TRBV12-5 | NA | TGTGCTAGTGGTACCGGGACAGGGTTTCACGAGCAGTACTTC | CASGTGTGFHEQYF
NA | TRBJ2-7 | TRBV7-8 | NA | TGTGCCAGCAGCTTAAACGTGGGGAGCTCCTACGAGCAGTACTTC | CASSLNVGSSYEQYF
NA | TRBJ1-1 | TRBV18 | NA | TGTGCCAGCTCTCATGACCAGGGGAGAACTGAAGCTTTCTTT | CASSHDQGRTEAFF
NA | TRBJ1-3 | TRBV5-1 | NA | TGCGCCAGCAGCGCCCAGGGTGTCTTCTCTGGAAACACCATATATTTT | CASSAQGVFSGNTIYF
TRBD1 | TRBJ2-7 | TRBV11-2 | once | TGTGCCAGCAGCCCCTTAGGACAGGGGGACTCCTACGAGCAGTACTTC | CASSPLGQGDSYEQYF
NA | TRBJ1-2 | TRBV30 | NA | TGTGCCTGGAGTGTATTGGACCAAAGGAGGTCGGGCTACACCTTC | CAWSVLDQRRSGYTF
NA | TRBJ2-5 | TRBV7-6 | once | TGTGCCAGCAGCTTCGACTCGGGGGGCGAGACCCAGTACTTC | CASSFDSGGETQYF
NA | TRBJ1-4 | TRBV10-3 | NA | TGTGCCATCAGTGAGTCGTTAACGCCGGCAACGACAATGAAAAAACTGTTTTTT | CAISESLTPATTMKKLFF
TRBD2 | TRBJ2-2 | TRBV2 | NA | TGTGCCAGCAGTCGGGGGGTGGCCACCGGGGAGCTGTTTTTT | CASSRGVATGELFF
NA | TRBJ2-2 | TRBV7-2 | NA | TGTGCCAGCAGACAACAGGGTAGAAACACCGGGGAGCTGTTTTTT | CASRQQGRNTGELFF
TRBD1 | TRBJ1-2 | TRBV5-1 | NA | TGCGCCAGCAGCCCGGACAGGGAGGATGGCTACACCTTC | CASSPDREDGYTF
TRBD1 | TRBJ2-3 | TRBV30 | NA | TGTGCCTGGAGGGACAGGCGGAAAGCGCAGTATTTT | CAWRDRRKAQYF
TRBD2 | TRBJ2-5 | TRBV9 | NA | TGTGCCAGCAGCGCCAGACTAGCGGGAGCCCAAGAGACCCAGTACTTC | CASSARLAGAQETQYF
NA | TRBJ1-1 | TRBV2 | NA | TGTGCCAGCAGTGAATTACAGAACACTGAAGCTTTCTTT | CASSELQNTEAFF
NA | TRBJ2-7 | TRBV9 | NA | TGTGCCAGCAGCGGCCGGGACAACGCCTACGAGCAGTACTTC | CASSGRDNAYEQYF
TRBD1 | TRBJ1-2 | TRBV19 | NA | TGTGCCAGTAGTCCGGGACAGGGCCCTTATACCTTC | CASSPGQGPYTF
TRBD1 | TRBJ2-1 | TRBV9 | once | TGTGCCAGCAGCGTAGAGGGGACAGGGTACAATGAGCAGTTCTTC | CASSVEGTGYNEQFF
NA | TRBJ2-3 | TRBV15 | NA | TGTGCCACCAGCAGTGGACTAAGCGCTAGCACAGATACGCAGTATTTT | CATSSGLSASTDTQYF
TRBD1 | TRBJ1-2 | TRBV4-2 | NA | TGTGCCAGCAGCCAAGATGGAGGACAGGGCTATGGCTACACCTTC | CASSQDGGQGYGYTF
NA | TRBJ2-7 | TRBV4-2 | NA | TGTGCCAGCAGCCAAGCGGGGACCTACGAGCAGTACTTC | CASSQAGTYEQYF
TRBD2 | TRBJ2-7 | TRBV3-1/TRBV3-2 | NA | TGTGCCAGCAGCCAAGAGTCGCGGGGGGGATACGAGCAGTACTTC | CASSQESRGGYEQYF
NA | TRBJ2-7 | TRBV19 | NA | TGTGCCAGTAGCCCCGGGACTGGGGCCTACGAGCAGTACTTC | CASSPGTGAYEQYF
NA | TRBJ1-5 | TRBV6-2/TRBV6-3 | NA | TGTGCCAGCAGTTCGAACCATGGGACCCTTAGGGGGAACAATCAGCCCCAGCATTTT | CASSSNHGTLRGNNQPQHF
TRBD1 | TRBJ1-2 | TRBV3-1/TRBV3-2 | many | TGTGCCAGCAGCCATGGACAGGGTCTTATGCATGGCTACACCTTC | CASSHGQGLMHGYTF
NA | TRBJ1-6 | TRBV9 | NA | TGTGCCAGCAGCCCTCGGACAGCGAGCTCCTATAATTCACCCCTCCACTTT | CASSPRTASSYNSPLHF
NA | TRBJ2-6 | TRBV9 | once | TGTGCCAGCAGCGTAGATGGGGGCGCTGGGGCCAACGTCCTGACTTTC | CASSVDGGAGANVLTF
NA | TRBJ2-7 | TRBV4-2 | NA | TGTGCCAGCAGCCACGCTGGCTCGGGGGTAGGGGAGCAGTACTTC | CASSHAGSGVGEQYF
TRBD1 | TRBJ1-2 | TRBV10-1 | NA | TGCGCCAGCAGCGCTTCAGGGGGCACTGGCTACACCTTC | CASSASGGTGYTF
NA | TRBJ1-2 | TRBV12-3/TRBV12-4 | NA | TGTGCCAGCAGTACACGGGGGGGAAAAGGCTACACCTTC | CASSTRGGKGYTF